Detailed here is one T cell receptor beta chain. What it binds is unknown. This entry is derived from a study of persistence of HIV-infected CD4 T cells. Lysates of CMV-infected fibroblasts at 10 ug/mL stimulated these cells. CD40L-negative CD69-negative CD45RO-high memory CD4+ T cells were sorted as populations depleted of antigen-responding cells. CD4+ T cell counts exceeded 400 cells/uL; CMV serology was positive. Stimulated PBMCs had first been depleted of CD8+ T cells. For around 19 hours, CD8-depleted PBMCs received anti-CD28/CD49d costimulation, a CD40-blocking antibody and enfuvirtide. Germline V CDR1 and CDR2: SGDLS, YYNGEE. Trimming at V came to 3 bases and at J to 3 bases, leaving 5 bases not matched to a gene. The CDR3 consists of 15 residues. The immunoSEQ assay was version 4, run in survey mode. Genomic DNA was diluted to roughly 9.4 ng/uL, up to roughly 1 ug per sample. The data were produced by immunoSEQ multiplex PCR, yet TCRdb's version contains in-frame clones alone and is incomplete. The table has 45,000 to 55,000 clones, 75% to 85% seen once.

Here the sequenced sample was CD4+ T cells sorted from PBMCs after roughly 18-hour stimulation, taken from a patient who received antiretroviral therapy. This clonotype originated in an adult man with HIV who was CMV-seropositive. The chain has TRBV9 and TRBJ1-5; 8 nucleotides agree with TRBD1. The CDR3 DNA reads as TGTGCCAGCAGCGCCTCAGGGGGCGTCAATCAGCCCCAGCATTTT. It translates to CASSASGGVNQPQHF. The whole variable domain, filled in from reference TRBV9 and TRBJ1-5, reads DSGVTQTPKHLITATGQRVTLRCSPRSGDLSVYWYQQSLDQGLQFLIQYYNGEERAKGNILERFSAQQFPDLHSELNLSSLELGDSALYFCASSASGGVNQPQHFGDGTRLSIL.